These T cell receptor beta chains were read from a single sample in a study of stem cell transplantation in POMP-related autoinflammatory disease. Assay used: immunoSEQ multiplex PCR; TCRdb lists only in-frame clones, some missing. The table shows over a thousand clones, with 60% to 85% occurring only once. The sample here was Tregs from PBMCs, taken before stem cell transplantation. The receptors originated from a human donor with POMP-related autoinflammation and immune dysregulation (PRAID). Both conserved end residues are part of each CDR3. D genes are given only for firm matches. Clone size, where shown, is once, few, many, or a class for clones that have expanded.

v_gene,j_gene,abundance,d_gene,CDR3nt,CDR3aa
TRBV2,TRBJ2-6,.,.,TGTGCCAGCAGTGATTTCGGGGCCAACGTCCTGACTTTC,CASSDFGANVLTF
TRBV19,TRBJ1-6,once,.,TGTGCCAGTAGTGGTATTAGCTCCTATAATTCACCCCTCCACTTT,CASSGISSYNSPLHF
TRBV6-1,TRBJ2-1,.,.,TGTGCCAGCAGGCGGTTTGCCAATGAGCAGTTCTTC,CASRRFANEQFF
TRBV10-3,TRBJ2-5,.,.,TGTGCCATCAGTGAGGGGAAGGAGACCCAGTACTTC,CAISEGKETQYF
TRBV6-6,TRBJ2-3,large,.,TGTGCCGCGAGGCGTGGGGACACAGATACGCAGTATTTT,CAARRGDTDTQYF
TRBV4-1,TRBJ1-5,few,.,TGCGCCAGCAGTCTAACAGGGAAGGGGGACTATAGCAATCAGCCCCAGCATTTT,CASSLTGKGDYSNQPQHF
TRBV10-2,TRBJ2-5,.,TRBD2,TGCGCCAGCAGGAATTTAGCGGGAGGAGGTAGAGAGACCCAGTACTTC,CASRNLAGGGRETQYF
TRBV19,TRBJ1-1,.,.,TGTGCCAGTAGTATGGGCGGCAGGCCTTTGTCTTACACTGAAGCTTTCTTT,CASSMGGRPLSYTEAFF
TRBV5-1,TRBJ2-1,.,.,TGCGCCAGCAGTTTAGGACGGGGTTTTAGCTCCATCGCTTTCTACAATGAGCAGTTCTTC,CASSLGRGFSSIAFYNEQFF
TRBV10-1,TRBJ1-2,few,.,TGCGCCAGCAGTTCCCTCGGACTTACCGGGAGCTACACCTTC,CASSSLGLTGSYTF
TRBV6-1,TRBJ1-5,.,TRBD1,TGTGCCAGCAGTGAAGCGCTAGGGACAGGGAGGGTTCAGCCCCAGCATTTT,CASSEALGTGRVQPQHF
TRBV7-2,TRBJ1-3,hyperexpanded,.,TGTGCCAGCAGCGTACAGCTTCGCTCTGGAAACACCATATATTTT,CASSVQLRSGNTIYF
TRBV29-1,TRBJ1-1,.,.,TGCAGCGTTGTTAGAACAGGTAACACTGAAGCTTTCTTT,CSVVRTGNTEAFF
TRBV6-5,TRBJ1-4,.,.,TGTGCCAGCAAGGCCCTCGGAACTGAAAAACTGTTTTTT,CASKALGTEKLFF
TRBV28,TRBJ1-2,once,.,TGTGCCAGCAGTTTATGGGGGGGCCTGGTAGGCTACACCTTC,CASSLWGGLVGYTF
TRBV6-6,TRBJ1-2,.,.,TGTGCCAGCAGTTACCACGGATGGGGTGAATTC,CASSYHGWGEF
TRBV25-1,TRBJ1-4,.,.,TGTGCCAGCAGTGAGGGGGCTAATGAAAAACTGTTTTTT,CASSEGANEKLFF
TRBV5-1,TRBJ2-1,.,.,TGCGCCAGCAGCTCCCGTCCGGGCCTTGAGCAGTTCTTC,CASSSRPGLEQFF
TRBV19,TRBJ1-5,once,.,TGTGCCAGTAGTATCTATCTTAGCAATCAGCCCCAGCATTTT,CASSIYLSNQPQHF
TRBV19,TRBJ1-1,few,.,TGTGCCAGTAGTATAGATCGTGGCAGGTGGTCGGGAGTGGGGACTGAAGCTTTCTTT,CASSIDRGRWSGVGTEAFF
TRBV9,TRBJ2-3,.,.,TGTGCCAGCAGCAACCAGCCGGGACTCTTCACAGATACGCAGTATTTT,CASSNQPGLFTDTQYF
TRBV6-6,TRBJ2-1,.,TRBD2,TGTGCCAGCAGTTACTCTAAGCGGGAGGGTTTTGAGCAGTTCTTC,CASSYSKREGFEQFF
TRBV20-1,TRBJ2-5,.,.,TGCAGTGCTAGTCCCGTTGGGACCCAGTACTTC,CSASPVGTQYF
TRBV30,TRBJ2-1,few,.,TGTGCCTGGAGTGTACTGGCAGACCCTCGATATGAGCAGTTCTTC,CAWSVLADPRYEQFF
TRBV10-3,TRBJ2-1,.,.,TGTGCCATCAGTGAGACACAAGGTAATGAGCAGTTCTTC,CAISETQGNEQFF
TRBV27,TRBJ1-1,.,TRBD1,TGTGCCAGCAGTTCCCCGGGACAGGGAAAGCCGAACACTGAAGCTTTCTTT,CASSSPGQGKPNTEAFF
TRBV18,TRBJ1-1,.,.,TGTGCCAGCTCAATAGTGGTCCGGGGGAGCCAGGGCGCTGAAGCTTTCTTT,CASSIVVRGSQGAEAFF
TRBV7-3,TRBJ1-4,.,TRBD1,TGTGCCAGCAACCGTGGGGGGAACCGGGACAGCAATGAAAAACTGTTTTTT,CASNRGGNRDSNEKLFF
TRBV7-2,TRBJ2-7,.,TRBD2,TGTGCCAGCAGCTCACCGGGACTAGCGGGAGTGTTGTACGAGCAGTACTTC,CASSSPGLAGVLYEQYF
TRBV7-9,TRBJ1-2,few,TRBD1,TGTGCCAGCAGCTTAGGACAGGGGGCTCACGGCTACACCTTC,CASSLGQGAHGYTF
TRBV2,TRBJ2-1,.,TRBD2,TGTGCCAGCAGTTCGATTTCGACTAGCGGGCTGTACAATGAGCAGTTCTTC,CASSSISTSGLYNEQFF
TRBV7-4,TRBJ2-5,once,.,TGTGCCAGCAGCTCCGGACGGGATAAAGAGACCCAGTACTTC,CASSSGRDKETQYF
TRBV5-1,TRBJ2-5,once,TRBD2,TGCGCCAGCAGCTTGCCCCATCGGGCGGGAGGAATAGAGACCCAGTACTTC,CASSLPHRAGGIETQYF
TRBV19,TRBJ2-7,.,TRBD2,TGTGCCAGTAGTCCCCTAGGGACTAGCGGGAGGATTTACGAGCAGTACTTC,CASSPLGTSGRIYEQYF
TRBV7-9,TRBJ2-1,.,TRBD2,TGTGCCAGCAGCCCCGGACTAGCGGGCATCAATGAGCAGTTCTTC,CASSPGLAGINEQFF
TRBV21-1,TRBJ1-3,.,.,TGTGCCAGCAGCATGTCCGGGACAGGGGAAGGAAACACCATATATTTT,CASSMSGTGEGNTIYF
TRBV15,TRBJ2-5,.,.,TGTGCCACCAGCAGAGATTTTTCCGAAGAGACCCAGTACTTC,CATSRDFSEETQYF
TRBV9,TRBJ2-7,once,.,TGTGCCAGCAGCGTAGCCGGGGATACCCCCTACGAGCAGTACTTC,CASSVAGDTPYEQYF
TRBV7-3,TRBJ2-7,.,.,TGTGCCAGCAGCTTAAGCCCCGACAGCTACGAGCAGTACTTC,CASSLSPDSYEQYF
TRBV5-6,TRBJ1-5,few,.,TGTGCCAGCAGCTTGAACAGACATCAGCCCCAGCATTTT,CASSLNRHQPQHF
TRBV18,TRBJ2-5,.,.,TGTGCCAGCTCAATCCAAGAGACCCAGTACTTC,CASSIQETQYF
TRBV6-1,TRBJ2-7,once,.,TGTGCCAGTAATTTGGACACTATCTACGAGCAGTACTTC,CASNLDTIYEQYF
TRBV5-1,TRBJ1-6,.,.,TGCGCCAGCAGCTTGGTGGGGGCCGCCTATAATTCACCCCTCCACTTT,CASSLVGAAYNSPLHF
TRBV10-3,TRBJ1-5,.,TRBD1,TGTGCCATCAGTGGACGGGACAGATATAGCAATCAGCCCCAGCATTTT,CAISGRDRYSNQPQHF
TRBV30,TRBJ2-1,.,.,TGTGCCTGGAGCTCTATAGGGCGGGGACAATACAATGAGCAGTTCTTC,CAWSSIGRGQYNEQFF